Below are 14 T cell receptor beta chains sequenced from a single sample in a study of T cell responses to AZD1222 COVID-19 vaccine. Repertoires were generated with immunoSEQ multiplex PCR, while TCRdb's copy carries only in-frame clones and drops some. The sample shows about 120,000 clones, approximately 85% of them seen only once. Source: peripheral blood, taken on day 0 of AZD1222 vaccination. The receptor source for this set is an adult in good health.

The rearrangement joins TRBV11-2 to TRBJ2-7; D may be TRBD1 or TRBD2 (5 bases each). The CDR3 is 14 amino acids. The germline V gene encodes CDR1 SGHAT and CDR2 FQNNGV. The ends were cut back, 3 bases at V and 6 bases at J, with 15 bases in the middle. The CDR3 DNA reads TGTGCCAGCAGCTTGGGGCAGGGTCGGGGCGAGCAGTACTTC. Translated, it gives CASSLGQGRGEQYF.

The chain recombines TRBV7-3 with TRBJ1-2, with D possibly TRBD1 on 6 matching bases. Per the germline V gene, CDR1 is SGHTA and CDR2 is FQGTGA. Trimming cost V 6 bases and J 9 bases, with 20 bases left between them. The CDR3 runs 14 residues. The CDR3 reads CASSLQGSVGSYTF. DNA for the CDR3: TGTGCCAGCAGTTTACAGGGATCTGTGGGGAGCTACACCTTC.

V is TRBV11-2 and J is TRBJ1-4; 11 bases agree with TRBD1. CDR3 length: 16 amino acids. V was pared by 5 bases and J by 7 bases, with 9 bases of the junction left unmatched. Germline CDR1 SGHAT, CDR2 FQNNGV. The DNA of the CDR3 is TGTGCCAGCAGCCTACCGGACAGGGGGCTTGGTGAAAAACTGTTTTTT. Its translation: CASSLPDRGLGEKLFF.

This chain links TRBV6-4 with TRBJ1-5; D unresolved. The CDR3 contains 15 residues. CDR1 MRHNA and CDR2 SNTAGT come from the germline V gene. V lost 6 bases and J 0 bases, leaving 12 bases between the germline ends. The CDR3 DNA reads TGTGCCAGCAGGCCCTTGGGGAATAGCAATCAGCCCCAGCATTTT. Its protein is CASRPLGNSNQPQHF.

J is TRBJ2-3 and V is TRBV7-2; D is uncertain. The CDR3 sequence is 17 residues long. Germline CDR1 reads SGHTA; CDR2 reads FQGNSA. V was cut by 5 bases and J by 2 bases, with 20 bases left in between. CDR3 nucleotides: TGTGCCAGCAGCCAAGGTGTATCAACAACATTCACAGATACGCAGTATTTT. Encoded protein: CASSQGVSTTFTDTQYF. The full variable domain, its missing parts supplied by reference TRBV7-2 and TRBJ2-3, is GAGVSQSPSNKVTEKGKDVELRCDPISGHTALYWYRQSLGQGLEFLIYFQGNSAPDKSGLPSDRFSAERTGGSVSTLTIQRTQQEDSAVYLCASSQGVSTTFTDTQYFGPGTRLTVL.

The chain couples TRBV27 to TRBJ1-2; 7 positions agree with TRBD1. Unmatched junction bases numbered 7, after V lost 5 bases and J lost 4 bases. Looked up from germline, CDR1 is MNHEY and CDR2 is SMNVEV (reference sequence). The CDR3 extends over 14 amino acids. CDR3 sequence: CASSPQGGIYGYTF. The DNA of the CDR3 is TGTGCCAGCAGTCCGCAGGGGGGGATCTATGGCTACACCTTC.

The chain uses TRBV6-2 or TRBV6-3 and TRBJ1-1; 11 bases fit TRBD1. CDR1 and CDR2 from the germline V gene are MNHEY and SVGEGT. This CDR3 has 15 residues. The ends lost 5 bases at V and 4 bases at J; junction bases unmatched: 6. CDR3 loop: CASSGWDRGGTEAFF. CDR3 nucleotides: TGTGCCAGCAGTGGATGGGACAGGGGGGGCACTGAAGCTTTCTTT.

V usage is TRBV3-1 (or the pseudogene TRBV3-2) and J usage is TRBJ2-1; D is uncertain. Looked up from germline, CDR1 is LGHDT and CDR2 is YNNKEL (reference sequence). The V end was cut by 3 bases, the J end by 0 bases, with 12 bases between. This CDR3 is 16 amino acids long. This chain's CDR3 is CASSHIRPSSYNEQFF. The CDR3 nucleotides are TGTGCCAGCAGCCACATCAGACCGAGCTCCTACAATGAGCAGTTCTTC.

V gene TRBV10-3 combines with J gene TRBJ2-1, with TRBD2 as a possible D gene (5 bases). Trimming removed 1 base at V and 9 bases at J, with 10 bases between. Germline V gives CDR1 ENHRY, CDR2 SYGVKD. This CDR3 region has 13 residues. CDR3 region: CAISELGGLEQFF. Here the CDR3 DNA reads TGTGCCATCAGTGAGTTAGGAGGCCTTGAGCAGTTCTTC.

The genes are TRBV7-8 and TRBJ2-7; D call uncertain. Per the germline V gene, CDR1 is SGHVS and CDR2 is FQNEAQ. The CDR3 extends over 13 amino acids. Trimming removed 1 base from V and 1 base from J, with 5 bases in between. The DNA for the CDR3 is TGTGCCAGCAGCTTAGATTTTTCCTACGAGCAGTACTTC. It is translated as CASSLDFSYEQYF.

V gene TRBV27 combines with J gene TRBJ2-5; 10 bases fit TRBD1. Germline CDR1 and CDR2: MNHEY and SMNVEV (reference sequence). The CDR3 consists of 14 residues. The V and J ends lost 2 bases and 4 bases, in that order; junction bases with no gene match: 1. Written as DNA, the CDR3 is TGTGCCAGCAGTTTACGGGACAGGGGAGAGACCCAGTACTTC. Amino acids: CASSLRDRGETQYF.

This chain links TRBV27 with TRBJ1-6, with D possibly being TRBD1 (5 bases). V was clipped by 8 bases and J by 0 bases, with 14 bases between them. CDR1 is MNHEY and CDR2 is SMNVEV in the germline V gene (reference sequence). This CDR3 is built from 16 residues. Here the CDR3 reads CASGGILSSYNSPLHF. The DNA of the CDR3 is TGTGCCAGCGGGGGAATTTTAAGCTCCTATAATTCACCCCTCCACTTT.

The chain joins TRBV11-2 to TRBJ1-4; the D gene is possibly TRBD1 (5 bases). Germline CDR1 SGHAT, CDR2 FQNNGV. CDR3 length equals 15 residues. The V and J ends lost 4 bases and 8 bases respectively, with 17 bases between them. CDR3 DNA sequence: TGTGCCAGCAGCTCCGGGGCGAGGACGGGCGAAAAACTGTTTTTT. As protein: CASSSGARTGEKLFF.

The chain uses TRBV5-4 and TRBJ2-7; D not resolved. The germline gives CDR1 SGHNT, CDR2 YYREEE (reference sequence). The CDR3 totals 12 residues. Trimming pared 0 bases from V and 5 bases from J, leaving 6 bases between. In nucleotides, the CDR3 is TGTGCCAGCAGCTTGGGTCAGAACGAGCAGTACTTC. Protein: CASSLGQNEQYF.